This TCR beta chain came from a study of cytomegalovirus exposure and HLA in healthy donors. Per germline, CDR1 LNHDA and CDR2 SQIVND (reference sequence). The CDR3 runs to 12 residues. Trimming cost V 5 bases and J 6 bases, with 8 bases left between them. Overall study results and limits: TCR beta V segments were, for the most part, productive about 87% or about 30% of the time in an earlier analysis. 150 or so TCR beta chains were listed as cytomegalovirus-associated. Most CMV-associated TCR beta chains appeared HLA-restricted in a later analysis. A link between a missense DCLRE1C variant and TCR beta V- and J-gene trimming emerged from a later analysis.

Regarding this clone: The target antigen is unknown.

PCR was performed using 60 Vbeta and 13 Jbeta primers. Clones were sequenced by immunoSEQ multiplex PCR, and TCRdb holds only the in-frame ones, with some missing. The sample lists 200,000 or so clones, about 81% occurring once. The rearrangement links TRBV19 to TRBJ1-5; TRBD1 is a possible D gene (5 bases). The sample consisted of PBMCs. This TCR was recovered from a woman aged 45-65 years in good health and CMV-seropositive. CDR3 in DNA: TGTGCCAGTAGTGGAACAGGTCAGCCCCAGCATTTT. Encoded protein: CASSGTGQPQHF.